A selection of T cell receptor beta chains follows, all from one sample in a study of beta chain features in type 1 diabetes. The data were produced by immunoSEQ multiplex PCR, yet TCRdb's version contains in-frame clones alone and is incomplete. The top ten clones hold around 0.45% of a sample with nearly 350,000 clones, 8% of them seen once. The material sequenced was central memory CD4+ T cells from blood. The receptors stem from a woman between 18 and 29 years old in good health. CDR3s include the opening cysteine and the closing phenylalanine or tryptophan.

V: TRBV28
CDR3: CASSLRGTPATNEKLFF

V: TRBV7-2
CDR3: CASSLGLAGLDTQYF

V: TRBV7-2
CDR3: CASSTATGTASYEQYF

V: TRBV20-1
CDR3: CSARNRHF

V: TRBV4-2
CDR3: CASSQDGGDDEQFF

V: TRBV28
CDR3: CASSFVGQIPRNYGYTF

V: TRBV10-3
CDR3: CASSYWLAGSTETQYF

V: TRBV7-9
CDR3: CASSSSLGQVFSAGELFF

V: TRBV10-3
CDR3: CAISVSPGGGNTIYF

V: TRBV27
CDR3: CASSLSPGGASPGELFF

V: TRBV7-9
CDR3: CASSPSGRISYNEQFF

V: TRBV29-1
CDR3: CSVADSNYEQYF

V: TRBV2
CDR3: CASRENRVGYTF

V: TRBV4-3
CDR3: CASSKGVSGGTSYNEQFF

V: TRBV5-1
CDR3: CASRDLRGSGANVLTF

V: TRBV10-3
CDR3: CAISPGLAITDTQYF

V: TRBV10-2
CDR3: CASGSHYEQYF

V: TRBV7-3
CDR3: CASNSAGGQFF

V: TRBV11-3
CDR3: CASSPAGQGPYNEQFF

V: TRBV28
CDR3: CASRSGTGLIEQYF

V: TRBV7-9
CDR3: CASSLATSPYNEQFF

V: TRBV10-3
CDR3: CAISHPGTFNEQFF

V: TRBV10-3
CDR3: CAISEGVNRGEQYF

V: TRBV4-2
CDR3: CACSQEGHGSESYNEQFF

V: TRBV28
CDR3: CASSLIAGGGSSYNEQFF

V: TRBV10-3
CDR3: CAIREYNEQFF

V: TRBV28
CDR3: CASTYDRGLGDTEAFF

V: TRBV19
CDR3: CASSISREETQYF

V: TRBV10-3
CDR3: CAISESGQPEAFF

V: TRBV5-4
CDR3: CASSLAQGKSYEQYF

V: TRBV7-9
CDR3: CASTLGLTSYNEQFF

V: TRBV28
CDR3: CASSSRQARYEQYF

V: TRBV5-4
CDR3: CASSKGLLSIDTQYF

V: TRBV6-1
CDR3: CASSSYGYTF

V: TRBV6-1
CDR3: CASSEAWRASSYNEQFF

V: TRBV7-9
CDR3: CASSPLERDGPSYEQYF

V: TRBV27
CDR3: CASSGDRSYGYTF

V: TRBV5-4
CDR3: CASSGRGTRDYGYTF

V: TRBV7-2
CDR3: CASSLAGRGAFF

V: TRBV19
CDR3: CASSSGQGANQGTGELFF

V: TRBV28
CDR3: CATGPYEQYF

V: TRBV11-1
CDR3: CASSLGSDVFNEKLFF

V: TRBV20-1
CDR3: CSASRRAQYF